These 20 T cell receptor beta chains were sequenced from one sample in a study of CD8 T cells in ankylosing spondylitis. Their recognized antigens are unknown. One entry per CDR3 protein, called by TCRdb with MiXCR from the 5' RACE reads. This sample has 300,000 to 400,000 distinct CDR3 sequences, with around 22% found just once. Study-wide points: Characteristic, it appeared, of ankylosing spondylitis blood was a TCR beta motif of fewer than 10 highly homologous variants.

Input material: blood, either unsorted or a sorted T cell fraction (not recorded which). The source of these receptors is a male donor with ankylosing spondylitis.

The V and J genes are TRBV12-3 or TRBV12-4 and TRBJ1-3; D uncertain. Trimming took off 6 bases at V and 0 bases at J, with 9 bases between the two ends. The CDR3 is 14 amino acids. CDR3 sequence reads: CASSYQYSGNTIYF. Here the CDR3 DNA reads TGTGCCAGCAGCTACCAATACTCTGGAAACACCATATATTTT.

The chain carries TRBV20-1 and TRBJ2-7, with D perhaps TRBD1 (5 bases). Germline V gene data show CDR1 as DFQATT and CDR2 as SNEGSKA (reference sequence). The V and J ends lost 4 bases and 3 bases respectively, with 22 bases between them. The CDR3 covers 16 residues. CDR3 DNA sequence: TGCAGTGCTATATCCCCCTGGGGCATGACAAACTACGAGCAGTACTTC. It codes for CSAISPWGMTNYEQYF.

V gene TRBV5-1 combines with J gene TRBJ2-7, with D perhaps TRBD1 (6 bases). The CDR3 spans 14 residues. The germline V gene has CDR1 SGHRS and CDR2 YFSETQ. V dropped 3 bases and J dropped 12 bases, with 22 bases sitting between them. The CDR3 protein is CASSSRGTTDAVYF. The DNA for the CDR3 is TGCGCCAGCAGCTCCAGAGGGACAACAGACGCTGTGTACTTC.

The CDR3 DNA follows: TGTGCCAGCAGCCAAGGAGAGCGAACAACCTACGAGCAGTACTTC. It codes for CASSQGERTTYEQYF. The V call is TRBV3-1, the J call TRBJ2-7; D not resolved. The CDR3 contains 15 residues. From germline, CDR1 is LGHDT and CDR2 YNNKEL (reference sequence). V lost 1 base to trimming and J lost 2 bases, with 12 bases between them.

This clonotype occurred many times. The V and J genes are TRBV29-1 and TRBJ2-5; D ambiguous. The V and J ends lost 2 bases and 5 bases respectively, with 15 bases between them. There are 14 residues in the CDR3. In germline, CDR1 is SQVTM, CDR2 ANQGSEA. CDR3 in amino acids: CSVERAWGAETQYF. Here the CDR3 DNA reads TGCAGCGTTGAACGGGCATGGGGTGCGGAGACCCAGTACTTC.

This clonotype was recorded a few times. The chain couples TRBV9 to TRBJ1-1; D is ambiguous. The CDR3 has 13 residues. Trimming removed 3 bases at V and 3 bases at J, with 9 bases between. The germline V gene has CDR1 SGDLS and CDR2 YYNGEE. Here the CDR3 reads CASSGEGYTEAFF. The DNA of the CDR3 is TGTGCCAGCAGCGGGGAAGGGTACACTGAAGCTTTCTTT.

This CDR3 reads CASSFKDFRQFF. CDR3 in DNA: TGTGCCAGCAGTTTTAAGGACTTTCGGCAGTTCTTC. The chain is built from TRBV28 and TRBJ2-1, with D perhaps TRBD2 (5 bases). The CDR3 consists of 12 residues. CDR1 is MDHEN, CDR2 SYDVKM, per germline. V was clipped by 3 bases and J by 12 bases, with 12 bases between them.

Only a few counts were recorded for this clonotype. The chain uses TRBV20-1 and TRBJ2-1; D could derive from TRBD1 or TRBD2 (5 bases each). V lost 3 bases and J 6 bases, leaving 15 bases between the germline ends. The CDR3 is 14 residues long. The V gene's germline CDR1 is DFQATT and CDR2 SNEGSKA (reference sequence). The CDR3 DNA follows: TGCAGTGCTAGGGCCCTTCGGGGCATCAATGAGCAGTTCTTC. Its protein product is CSARALRGINEQFF.

The chain's CDR3 is CASTGRVNQPQHF. For the CDR3, the DNA is TGTGCCAGCACTGGACGGGTGAATCAGCCCCAGCATTTT. The rearrangement links TRBV6-2 or TRBV6-3 to TRBJ1-5; D ambiguous. The germline gives CDR1 MNHEY, CDR2 SVGEGT. V was clipped by 7 bases and J by 4 bases, with 11 bases between them. This CDR3 is 13 amino acids long.

This clonotype was counted only a few times. The V and J genes are TRBV4-3 and TRBJ1-6, with 7 bases fitting TRBD1. CDR1 is LGHNA and CDR2 is YSLEER in the germline V gene. V dropped 0 bases and J dropped 6; count of bases not matched to a gene: 5. There are 16 residues in the CDR3. The CDR3 DNA is TGCGCCAGCAGCCAAGACTCGGGACAGACTAATTCACCCCTCCACTTT. Translating it yields CASSQDSGQTNSPLHF.

This clonotype was counted a few times. The V gene is TRBV3-1, the J gene TRBJ2-1, with 7 bases lining up with TRBD2. Germline values: CDR1 LGHDT, CDR2 YNNKEL (reference sequence). V lost 1 base to trimming and J lost 8 bases; unmatched junction nucleotides: 8. The CDR3 is made up of 15 amino acids. The CDR3 coding sequence is TGTGCCAGCAGCCAAGTAGCGGGCGAAGGATATGAGCAGTTCTTC. Protein sequence: CASSQVAGEGYEQFF.

V is TRBV12-3 or TRBV12-4 and J is TRBJ2-1, with D possibly TRBD1 on 5 matching bases. CDR3 length: 13 residues. The V end lost 6 bases, the J end lost 3 bases, and 9 bases lay between the germline ends. The CDR3 bases are TGTGCCAGCAGGCCGGACATCTACAATGAGCAGTTCTTC. This translates into CASRPDIYNEQFF.

This clonotype has a handful of counts. Compared with germline, one end of the junction differs, possibly owing to a read error. The chain joins TRBV7-7 to TRBJ2-1; 11 nucleotides align to TRBD2. Germline V gene data show CDR1 as SSHAT and CDR2 as FNYEAQ (reference sequence). CDR3 length equals 14 residues. The CDR3 spells CASSLTSGSNEQFF. CDR3 coding DNA: TGTGCTAGCAGCTTAACTAGCGGGAGCAATGAGCAGTTCTTC.

This sequence joins TRBV19 and TRBJ1-4; D unclear. From germline, CDR1 is LNHDA and CDR2 SQIVND (reference sequence). Trimming removed 3 bases at V and 4 bases at J, with 9 bases between. The CDR3 sequence is 14 residues long. CDR3 nucleotides: TGTGCCAGTAGTATTGGTGGGGATAATGAAAAACTGTTTTTT. Translated: CASSIGGDNEKLFF.

This clonotype was found a few times. The chain uses TRBV29-1 and TRBJ2-1, with a possible D match to TRBD2 (5 bases). The CDR3 loop spans 14 amino acids. Germline lookup yields CDR1 SQVTM and CDR2 ANQGSEA. V shed 4 bases and J shed 0 bases, with 10 bases lying between them. CDR3: CSVVVRVSYNEQFF. For the CDR3, the DNA is TGCAGCGTTGTTGTGCGGGTCTCCTACAATGAGCAGTTCTTC.

This clonotype has a count of ten or more. The V and J genes are TRBV4-1 and TRBJ2-2; 12 nucleotides align to TRBD1. Germline CDR1 reads MGHRA; CDR2 reads YSYEKL. This CDR3 comprises 17 residues. With 3 bases clipped from V and 7 bases from J, the junction kept 9 bases outside the gene matches. CDR3 sequence (DNA): TGCGCCAGCAGCCATTCGGGGGACAGGGGGCTGGACGGGGAGCTGTTTTTT. Its translation is CASSHSGDRGLDGELFF.

V usage is TRBV7-2 and J usage is TRBJ1-2; D gene unclear. There are 13 residues in the CDR3. The V end lost 2 bases, the J end lost 0 bases, and 4 bases lay between the germline ends. CDR1 SGHTA and CDR2 FQGNSA come from the germline V gene. CDR3 sequence (DNA): TGTGCCAGCAGCTTAACTTCTAACTATGGCTACACCTTC. This gives the protein CASSLTSNYGYTF.

This clonotype was counted at least ten times. The chain has TRBV4-3 and TRBJ1-1, with D perhaps matching TRBD1 (5 bases). The CDR3 contains 17 residues. Trimming took off 4 bases at V and 3 bases at J, with 21 bases between the two ends. Germline-derived CDR1 and CDR2 are LGHNA and YSLEER. The CDR3 spells CASSPVGEVGEYTEAFF. Here the CDR3 DNA reads TGCGCCAGCAGCCCCGTGGGGGAGGTCGGGGAGTACACTGAAGCTTTCTTT.

This clonotype was detected only a few times. The chain couples TRBV19 to TRBJ2-1; 11 nucleotides align to TRBD2. Germline V gene sequence: CDR1 LNHDA, CDR2 SQIVND (reference sequence). This CDR3 contains 17 residues. The V gene end was trimmed by 1 base and the J gene end by 10 bases; junction bases not matched to a gene: 12. The CDR3 loop is CASSIGLVAGGHREQFF. The CDR3 DNA follows: TGTGCCAGTAGTATAGGCCTCGTAGCGGGAGGGCACCGGGAGCAGTTCTTC.

V gene TRBV20-1 combines with J gene TRBJ1-2; TRBD1 matches at 8 bases. The length of the CDR3 is 14 residues. V shed 6 bases, J shed 8 bases, and the junction held 14 bases outside the gene matches. Germline assignment: CDR1 DFQATT and CDR2 SNEGSKA (reference sequence). The CDR3 reads CSAQSGQVGEGYTF. The CDR3 DNA follows: TGCAGTGCGCAATCGGGACAGGTTGGCGAAGGCTACACCTTC.